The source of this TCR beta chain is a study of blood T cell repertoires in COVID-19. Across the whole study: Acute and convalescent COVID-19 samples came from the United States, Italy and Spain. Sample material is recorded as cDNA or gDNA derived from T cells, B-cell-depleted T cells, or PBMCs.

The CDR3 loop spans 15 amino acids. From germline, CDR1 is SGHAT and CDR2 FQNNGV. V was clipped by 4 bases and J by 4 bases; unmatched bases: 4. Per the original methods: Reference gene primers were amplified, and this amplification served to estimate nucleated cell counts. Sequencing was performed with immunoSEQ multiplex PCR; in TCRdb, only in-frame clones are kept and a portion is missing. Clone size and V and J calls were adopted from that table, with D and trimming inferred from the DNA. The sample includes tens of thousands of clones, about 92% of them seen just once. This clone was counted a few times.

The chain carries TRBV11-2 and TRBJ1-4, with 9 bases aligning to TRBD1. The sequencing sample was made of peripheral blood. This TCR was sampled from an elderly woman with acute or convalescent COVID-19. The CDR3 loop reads CASSSRTGVNEKLFF. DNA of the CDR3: TGTGCCAGCAGCTCCCGGACAGGGGTTAATGAAAAACTGTTTTTT.